This is a list of T cell receptor beta chains from one sample in a study of T cell responses to AZD1222 COVID-19 vaccine. The table came from immunoSEQ multiplex PCR; TCRdb's copy has only in-frame clones and leaves some out. There are about 68,000 clones in the sample; 80% to 90% occur only once, and roughly 2.7% lies in the top ten. The material sequenced was peripheral blood, taken on day 0 of AZD1222 vaccination. The receptors stem from an adult in good health. CDR3s include the opening cysteine and the closing phenylalanine or tryptophan. D genes are given only for firm matches. Some rows have no size entry. The others give once, few or many, or a class for an expanded clone.

j_call clone_size v_call d_call cdr3_aa cdr3_nt
TRBJ2-5 few TRBV28 . CASSMGTAGEGTQYF TGTGCCAGCAGTATGGGGACCGCGGGTGAGGGGACCCAGTACTTC
TRBJ1-2 . TRBV6-7 TRBD1 CASRLPPPPHSFPQTGGDGYTF TGTGCCAGCAGACTCCCACCTCCCCCCCACAGTTTCCCTCAGACAGGGGGCGACGGCTACACCTTC
TRBJ2-7 . TRBV6-2/TRBV6-3 TRBD2 CASSRTGTSSYEQYF TGTGCCAGCAGTCGTACCGGGACTAGCTCCTACGAGCAGTACTTC
TRBJ1-1 . TRBV29-1 . CSVDQRGGSEAFF TGCAGCGTTGACCAACGTGGGGGCTCTGAAGCTTTCTTT
TRBJ2-4 . TRBV6-5 . CASSYSQDLNIQYF TGTGCCAGCAGTTACTCACAGGACTTAAACATTCAGTACTTC
TRBJ2-1 . TRBV29-1 . CSAWGTQGDEQFF TGCAGCGCCTGGGGGACCCAAGGGGATGAGCAGTTCTTC
TRBJ2-3 . TRBV6-2/TRBV6-3 . CASSYIGSRADTQYF TGTGCCAGCAGTTACATCGGGAGTCGCGCAGATACGCAGTATTTT
TRBJ1-6 . TRBV30 . CAWSVGGKTPLHF TGTGCCTGGAGTGTCGGTGGGAAAACACCCCTCCACTTT
TRBJ2-3 . TRBV29-1 . CSVEDRGGGTDTQYF TGCAGCGTTGAAGATAGGGGGGGCGGCACAGATACGCAGTATTTT
TRBJ2-7 . TRBV7-2 . CASSAQDLSYEQYF TGTGCCAGCAGCGCACAGGACCTCTCCTACGAGCAGTACTTC
TRBJ1-1 few TRBV7-2 . CASSSTAVNTEAFF TGTGCCAGCAGCTCGACAGCTGTGAACACTGAAGCTTTCTTT
TRBJ1-2 . TRBV28 . CASSLGGTGFTNYGYTF TGTGCCAGCAGTTTGGGGGGAACAGGGTTTACTAACTATGGCTACACCTTC
TRBJ2-7 few TRBV27 . CASSSGAYYEQYF TGTGCCAGCAGTTCCGGGGCTTACTACGAGCAGTACTTC
TRBJ1-2 . TRBV5-4 . CASSLGQGFDYGYTF TGTGCCAGCAGCTTGGGGCAGGGCTTCGACTATGGCTACACCTTC
TRBJ2-3 . TRBV19 . CASSIGGPGTDTQYF TGTGCCAGTAGTATTGGGGGCCCGGGCACAGATACGCAGTATTTT
TRBJ2-3 . TRBV25-1 . CASSEGLGGGTDTQYF TGTGCCAGCAGTGAAGGACTTGGCGGGGGCACAGATACGCAGTATTTT
TRBJ2-3 . TRBV13 . CASSPGPNVRDTQYF TGTGCCAGCAGCCCTGGACCCAACGTCCGAGATACGCAGTATTTT